This is a list of T cell receptor beta chains from one sample in a study of shared clonotypes between healthy human individuals. TCRdb's table, derived via immunoSEQ multiplex PCR, lists solely in-frame clones and lacks some. The sample carries under 850,000 clones, 85% to 95% recorded once. Input material: naive CD8+ T cells sorted from blood. All receptors come from a man aged 25 to 40 in good health. The CDR3 runs from the conserved cysteine through the conserved F or W. The D gene is left open where the match is weak. Some rows mark clone size as missing; the rest say once, few, many or name a class of expanded clone.

d_call	v_call	j_call	clone_size	cdr3_aa
-	TRBV10-1	TRBJ2-7	-	CASSERTDTEQYF
-	TRBV10-1	TRBJ2-7	-	CASSLGRTASYEQYF
-	TRBV10-3	TRBJ2-7	-	CAIWDSYEQYF
-	TRBV9	TRBJ2-2	few	CASSVDTGELFF
-	TRBV27	TRBJ1-1	-	CASSYRLSPWNTEAFF
-	TRBV7-6	TRBJ1-4	-	CASSLKPEKLFF
TRBD1	TRBV2	TRBJ1-4	-	CASSAAGTGFEKLFF
TRBD2	TRBV9	TRBJ2-1	-	CASSGLAGGPLYNEQFF
TRBD1	TRBV27	TRBJ1-2	-	CASSSSRDRVIYGYTF
TRBD2	TRBV15	TRBJ2-7	-	CATSRVSGNYEQYF
-	TRBV6-1	TRBJ1-5	-	CASSEQVRQGGQPQHF
TRBD1	TRBV10-3	TRBJ1-3	-	CAISEDRAGNTIYF
TRBD2	TRBV11-3	TRBJ2-1	-	CASSAGLAGGNEQFF
-	TRBV27	TRBJ1-5	-	CASSFSINQPQHF
-	TRBV11-1	TRBJ2-2	-	CASSLSGGGELFF
TRBD2	TRBV7-9	TRBJ2-7	once	CASSFLAGVYEQYF
-	TRBV28	TRBJ2-1	-	CASSYLEGYGEQFF
-	TRBV4-1	TRBJ2-7	few	CASSRSTGEQYF
-	TRBV27	TRBJ1-5	-	CASSLWGGSQPQHF